Below, one TCR beta chain is given with its context. Its antigen is still unknown. This entry is derived from a study of breast tumors, draining lymph nodes, adjacent tissues. The study, taken as a whole, reports: Data only fit, rather than demonstrated, lymph node origin of most tumor T cells. Findings are consistent with lymph node origin and intratumoral expansion of most tumor T cells. Tumor repertoires ranked between lymph nodes and nontumor tissue in diversity, with V and J gene preferences.

MiXCR was run by TCRdb on the multiplex PCR reads, yielding one entry per CDR3 protein. Seen here are under 300,000 distinct CDR3 sequences, less than 40% observed once, and the top ten hold over 3.5%. Breast cancer patients provided tissue from their axillary draining lymph nodes. The sequence came from a female donor with breast cancer. Some clones in this sample may be carry-over from other donors' samples. The sequenced sample was axillary lymph node tissue.

Here the CDR3 reads CASSPNSVGNEQFF. The CDR3 DNA sequence: TGTGCCAGCTCACCAAATTCAGTGGGCAATGAGCAGTTCTTC. The chain joins TRBV18 to TRBJ2-1; D remains ambiguous. The CDR3 runs to 14 residues. Per the germline V gene, CDR1 is KGHSH and CDR2 is LQKENI. V lost 2 bases, J lost 6 bases, and 11 bases lay in between.